This T cell receptor beta chain was sequenced for a study of T cell changes during pregnancy in multiple sclerosis. Sequenced by immunoSEQ multiplex PCR; TCRdb stores in-frame clones only, minus some. The repertoire holds 59,000 or so clones, approximately 90% seen once, with less than 3% in the top ten. The sample in question was peripheral blood, obtained in the third trimester of pregnancy. The origin of this receptor is a female donor in good health, enrolled as a control in a pregnancy study.

In nucleotides, the CDR3 is TGTGCCAGCAGCTTATGGGCGGGCCGAAGCACTGAAGCTTTCTTT. This translates into CASSLWAGRSTEAFF. The V gene is TRBV7-2, the J gene TRBJ1-1; D not certain. V was shortened by 2 bases and J by 4 bases, with 14 bases between the two germline ends. The CDR3 contains 15 residues. Germline-derived CDR1 and CDR2 are SGHTA and FQGNSA.